What follows are 15 T cell receptor beta chains derived from one specimen sequenced in a study of CD8 T cells in Susac syndrome. RNA was extracted with the RNeasy kit, and a quantity of about 0.45 to 1 ug was reverse transcribed using random hexamers. Using its own MiXCR run on the immunoSEQ multiplex PCR reads, TCRdb lists one record per CDR3 protein. The top ten clones hold more than 0.09% of a sample with about 130,000 distinct CDR3 sequences, roughly 96% of them seen once. What was sequenced was CD4+ T cells from PBMCs. These receptors all stem from a human donor in good health.

This clonotype was recorded only once. This chain uses TRBV4-1 with TRBJ1-1; D remains ambiguous. The CDR3 is 14 amino acids. Trimming shortened V by 0 bases and J by 2 bases, and 7 bases separated the two germline ends. Germline CDR1 MGHRA, CDR2 YSYEKL. CDR3 DNA sequence: TGCGCCAGCAGCCAAGAATATTTCAACACTGAAGCTTTCTTT. The encoded protein is CASSQEYFNTEAFF.

This rearrangement joins TRBV6-2 or TRBV6-3 to TRBJ2-2; D perhaps matches TRBD1 (6 bases). There are 16 residues in the CDR3. CDR1 is MNHEY and CDR2 is SVGEGT in the germline V gene. V lost 2 bases and J 5 bases, leaving 15 bases between the germline ends. CDR3: CASSYLTYRVTGELFF. The DNA for the CDR3 is TGTGCCAGCAGTTACCTCACTTACAGGGTAACCGGGGAGCTGTTTTTT.

The chain joins TRBV19 to TRBJ2-1, with TRBD1 as a possible D gene (6 bases). Per the germline V gene, CDR1 is LNHDA and CDR2 is SQIVND (reference sequence). Deletions cut 5 bases from V and 6 bases from J, with 11 bases between. This CDR3 has 13 amino acids. CDR3 residues: CASSPRTVNEQFF. CDR3 in DNA: TGTGCCAGTAGTCCCCGGACAGTCAATGAGCAGTTCTTC.

The chain recombines TRBV2 with TRBJ2-1, with TRBD2 matching over 8 bases. J gave up 5 bases and V 8 bases, and 11 bases lay outside the gene matches. Germline loops: CDR1 SNHLY, CDR2 FYNNEI. This CDR3 spans 15 amino acids. CDR3 sequence reads: CASVLGLAGHNEQFF. CDR3 sequence (DNA): TGTGCCAGCGTCCTGGGCCTAGCGGGTCACAATGAGCAGTTCTTC.

The chain recombines TRBV4-1 with TRBJ2-1; 7 bases align to TRBD1. In germline, CDR1 is MGHRA, CDR2 YSYEKL. The V gene end was trimmed by 0 bases and the J gene end by 10 bases; junction bases not matched to a gene: 12. This CDR3 contains 16 residues. In nucleotides, the CDR3 is TGCGCCAGCAGCCAAGATCTAGGGGGCGGATCGAGGGAGCAGTTCTTC. Its translation: CASSQDLGGGSREQFF.

The chain links TRBV28 to TRBJ2-1; D is perhaps TRBD1 or TRBD2 (5 bases each). Between the trimmed V and J ends, which lost 8 bases and 2 bases, there was a span of 10 bases. Germline V gene data show CDR1 as MDHEN and CDR2 as SYDVKM. This CDR3 is 13 amino acids long. The CDR3 DNA follows: TGTGCCAGCCGGGGACGAACCTACAATGAGCAGTTCTTC. Its protein is CASRGRTYNEQFF.

The chain carries TRBV7-9 and TRBJ2-1, with a weak D call TRBD1 (6 bases). Trimming stripped 2 bases from V and 7 bases from J, with 24 bases between. CDR3 length: 18 residues. CDR1 and CDR2 (germline): SEHNR, FQNEAQ (reference sequence). In DNA, the CDR3 is TGTGCCAGCAGCTTAACCTCCCTCAGGGGCGCCTTTCGAAATGAGCAGTTCTTC. This gives the protein CASSLTSLRGAFRNEQFF.

J is TRBJ1-2 and V is TRBV27; a possible D gene is TRBD1 (6 bases). The V gene lost 6 bases and the J gene lost 5 bases, with 13 bases spanning the gap. This CDR3 comprises 13 residues. Germline V gene lookup returns CDR1 MNHEY and CDR2 SMNVEV (reference sequence). CDR3 coding DNA: TGTGCCAGCAGCAAACAGGGAGTGTATGGCTACACCTTC. Its translation: CASSKQGVYGYTF.

The genes are TRBV20-1 and TRBJ2-7; perhaps D is TRBD1 or TRBD2 (6 bases each). Germline V gene sequence: CDR1 DFQATT, CDR2 SNEGSKA (reference sequence). The CDR3 sequence is 13 residues long. The V gene lost 4 bases and the J gene lost 2 bases, with 12 bases spanning the gap. The DNA of the CDR3 is TGCAGTGCTAAGGGGGGCTCGACCTACGAGCAGTACTTC. Translation gives CSAKGGSTYEQYF.

This clonotype was seen just once. The rearrangement joins TRBV3-1 to TRBJ2-6; D perhaps matches TRBD1 (6 bases). Germline-derived CDR1 and CDR2 are LGHDT and YNNKEL (reference sequence). The V gene lost 4 bases and the J gene lost 0 bases, with 13 bases spanning the gap. The CDR3 loop spans 17 amino acids. Here the CDR3 DNA reads TGTGCCAGCAGCCCCGGACAGCCTCTCTCTGGGGCCAACGTCCTGACTTTC. Translation gives CASSPGQPLSGANVLTF. Full variable domain (rest looked up from reference TRBV3-1 and TRBJ2-6): DTAVSQTPKYLVTQMGNDKSIKCEQNLGHDTMYWYKQDSKKFLKIMFSYNNKELIINETVPNRFSPKSPDKAHLNLHINSLELGDSAVYFCASSPGQPLSGANVLTFGAGSRLTVL.

CDR3 loop: CSSEGGSSYNEQFF. In nucleotides, the CDR3 is TGCAGCTCTGAGGGGGGTAGCTCCTACAATGAGCAGTTCTTC. The chain carries TRBV29-1 and TRBJ2-1; the D call may be TRBD1 or TRBD2 (6 bases each). CDR1 is SQVTM and CDR2 is ANQGSEA in the germline V gene. Trimming removed 8 bases from V and 0 bases from J, with 14 bases in between. This CDR3 contains 14 residues.

The table lists this clonotype with a count of one. CDR3 loop: CATSDPTGGRTNEQFF. For the CDR3, the DNA is TGTGCCACCAGTGACCCTACAGGGGGACGGACCAATGAGCAGTTCTTC. J is TRBJ2-1 and V is TRBV24-1, with 8 bases fitting TRBD1. The length of the CDR3 is 16 residues. CDR1 and CDR2 (germline): KGHDR, SFDVKD. The J segment lost 6 bases and the V segment lost 4 bases, leaving 10 bases of the junction unmatched.

The V gene is TRBV2, the J gene TRBJ2-1; weak D call: TRBD2 (6 bases). V was clipped by 5 bases and J by 3 bases, with 11 bases between them. The CDR3 covers 14 residues. CDR1 and CDR2 (germline): SNHLY, FYNNEI. The CDR3, as DNA: TGTGCCAGCAGTAGCGGGCCAAACTACAATGAGCAGTTCTTC. Protein product: CASSSGPNYNEQFF.

The rearrangement joins TRBV29-1 to TRBJ1-1, with D perhaps matching TRBD1 (5 bases). CDR3 length: 14 residues. Germline V gene sequence: CDR1 SQVTM, CDR2 ANQGSEA. V lost 5 bases and J 4 bases, leaving 17 bases between the germline ends. CDR3 in amino acids: CSVRDGGQGTEAFF. The CDR3 DNA is TGCAGCGTTAGGGACGGCGGTCAGGGCACTGAAGCTTTCTTT.

The chain uses TRBV2 and TRBJ2-7; D is unresolved. Looked up from germline, CDR1 is SNHLY and CDR2 is FYNNEI. CDR3 length: 13 amino acids. With 11 bases removed from V and 0 bases from J, the gap between germline ends came to 14 bases. CDR3 sequence reads: CAAGGYSSYEQYF. The CDR3 DNA reads as TGTGCCGCCGGTGGCTATAGCTCCTACGAGCAGTACTTC.